The 13 T cell receptor beta chains presented below share a single source sample, sequenced in a study of shared clonotypes between healthy human individuals. Terminally differentiated effector memory CD45RA+ cells were excluded from the naive CD8 cells, which were CD45RO-negative and positively selected for CCR7. Assay used: immunoSEQ multiplex PCR; TCRdb lists only in-frame clones, some missing. The table shows around 610,000 clones, with approximately 96% occurring only once. Material for sequencing was naive CD8+ T cells sorted from blood. The receptors derive from a woman aged 30 to 39 in good health.

In DNA, the CDR3 is TGTGCCAGCAGCTTAGCGGCTTCGAGTGAAAGTTTTCTCAATGAGCAGTTCTTC. Translated, it gives CASSLAASSESFLNEQFF. The chain couples TRBV7-9 to TRBJ2-1; no firm D call. Germline loops: CDR1 SEHNR, CDR2 FQNEAQ (reference sequence). Trimming stripped 0 bases from V and 6 bases from J, with 21 bases between. There are 18 residues in the CDR3.

The chain recombines TRBV13 with TRBJ2-1; D perhaps matches TRBD2 (6 bases). The germline gives CDR1 PRHDT, CDR2 FYEKMQ (reference sequence). Between the trimmed V and J ends, which lost 1 base and 5 bases, there was a span of 12 bases. This CDR3 is built from 15 residues. CDR3 bases: TGTGCCAGCAGCTTAGCGACTAGTGGGCACAATGAGCAGTTCTTC. This translates into CASSLATSGHNEQFF.

This chain uses TRBV21-1 with TRBJ2-3; TRBD2, the D gene given by the table, was not confirmed from the DNA. TRBV21-1 is tagged as a pseudogene. The CDR3 runs to 18 residues. The CDR3 region has the DNA TGTGCCAGCAGCCAGGGGGAAGCTAGCGGGACCCCCAGTGGTACGCAGTATTTT. Translation gives CASSQGEASGTPSGTQYF.

V usage is TRBV4-1 and J usage is TRBJ1-3; tentatively, D is TRBD1 (5 bases). Germline V gene data show CDR1 as MGHRA and CDR2 as YSYEKL. The CDR3 has 17 residues. V shed 0 bases and J shed 0 bases, with 12 bases lying between them. For the CDR3, the DNA is TGCGCCAGCAGCCAAGATTATGGGGGATCCTCTGGAAACACCATATATTTT. Protein: CASSQDYGGSSGNTIYF.

This rearrangement joins TRBV4-1 to TRBJ2-1, with 11 positions matching TRBD2. Losses at the gene ends were 4 bases for V and 7 bases for J; bases not matched to a gene: 9. Per germline, CDR1 MGHRA and CDR2 YSYEKL. This CDR3 region has 16 residues. DNA of the CDR3: TGCGCCAGCAGCCCCCTAGCGGGAGGTTTGTCGAATGAGCAGTTCTTC. Translated, it gives CASSPLAGGLSNEQFF.

This clone was seen once. This rearrangement joins TRBV13 to TRBJ2-7, with a tentative D call TRBD1 (6 bases). V was cut by 0 bases and J by 4 bases, with 10 bases left in between. The CDR3 loop spans 14 amino acids. CDR1 is PRHDT and CDR2 is FYEKMQ in the germline V gene (reference sequence). The CDR3 loop is CASSLGGTPYEQYF. Written as DNA, the CDR3 is TGTGCCAGCAGCTTAGGCGGGACACCTTACGAGCAGTACTTC.

This clone was observed a single time. This rearrangement joins TRBV19 to TRBJ1-1; TRBD1 agrees at 7 bases. This CDR3 region has 11 residues. The V and J ends lost 7 bases and 10 bases, in that order; junction bases with no gene match: 6. CDR1 and CDR2 from the germline V gene are LNHDA and SQIVND (reference sequence). The DNA for the CDR3 is TGTGCCAGTAATTTCCAGGGGGGAGCTTTCTTT. Protein sequence: CASNFQGGAFF.

The V and J genes are TRBV11-2 and TRBJ2-1; perhaps TRBD1 as D (7 bases). This CDR3 is 13 amino acids long. V gave up 5 bases and J gave up 8 bases, with 13 bases separating them. CDR1 is SGHAT, CDR2 FQNNGV, per germline. The CDR3 loop reads CASSQGGIHEQFF. The CDR3 coding sequence is TGTGCCAGCAGCCAGGGGGGAATTCATGAGCAGTTCTTC.

The V call is TRBV4-1, the J call TRBJ2-7; 7 nucleotides line up with TRBD1. V was pared by 0 bases and J by 0 bases, with 5 bases of the junction left unmatched. Germline V CDR1 and CDR2: MGHRA, YSYEKL. This CDR3 is 16 amino acids long. The CDR3 sequence: CASSQDLGGLSYEQYF. CDR3 coding DNA: TGCGCCAGCAGCCAAGATTTAGGGGGCCTCTCCTACGAGCAGTACTTC.

The chain has TRBV4-1 and TRBJ2-1; 9 bases align to TRBD2. The V gene's germline CDR1 is MGHRA and CDR2 YSYEKL. The CDR3 sequence is 15 residues long. J was trimmed by 8 bases and V by 4 bases; bases with no gene match: 9. CDR3 sequence (DNA): TGCGCCAGCAGCCGAGCGGGAGGTCTTTTGGATGAGCAGTTCTTC. Translated: CASSRAGGLLDEQFF.

This chain uses TRBV11-2 with TRBJ2-5; D is perhaps TRBD1 (5 bases). This CDR3 is built from 16 residues. V was trimmed by 0 bases and J by 2 bases, leaving 13 bases between them. From germline, CDR1 is SGHAT and CDR2 FQNNGV. CDR3: CASSLDGQGTQETQYF. The CDR3 DNA is TGTGCCAGCAGCTTAGATGGTCAGGGAACTCAAGAGACCCAGTACTTC.

The chain is built from TRBV27 and TRBJ2-1, with unresolved D. Trimming took 3 bases from V and 2 from J, leaving 5 bases between them. CDR3 size: 13 residues. CDR1 MNHEY and CDR2 SMNVEV come from the germline V gene (reference sequence). This CDR3 reads CASSLNAYNEQFF. The CDR3 DNA sequence: TGTGCCAGCAGTTTGAACGCCTACAATGAGCAGTTCTTC.

The chain carries TRBV7-8 and TRBJ2-7, with 13 bases identical to TRBD2. The CDR3 has 15 residues. With 3 bases clipped from V and 4 bases from J, the junction kept 3 bases outside the gene matches. Germline V gene lookup returns CDR1 SGHVS and CDR2 FQNEAQ. The CDR3 DNA reads TGTGCCAGCAGCTTGGGGACTAGCGGGATGTACGAGCAGTACTTC. Translating it yields CASSLGTSGMYEQYF.